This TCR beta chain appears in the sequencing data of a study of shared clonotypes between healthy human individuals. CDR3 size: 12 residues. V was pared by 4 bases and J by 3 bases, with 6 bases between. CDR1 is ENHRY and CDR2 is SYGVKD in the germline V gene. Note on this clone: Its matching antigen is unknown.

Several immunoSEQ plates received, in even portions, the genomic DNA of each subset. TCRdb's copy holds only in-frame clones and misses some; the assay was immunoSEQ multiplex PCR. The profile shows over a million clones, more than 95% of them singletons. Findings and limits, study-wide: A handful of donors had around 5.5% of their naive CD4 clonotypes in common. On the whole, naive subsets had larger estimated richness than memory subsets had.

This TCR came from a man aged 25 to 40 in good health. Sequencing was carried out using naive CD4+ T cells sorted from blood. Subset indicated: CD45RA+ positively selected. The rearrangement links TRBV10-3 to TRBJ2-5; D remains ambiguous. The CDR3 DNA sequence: TGTGCCATCAGTGGTTCGAAAGAGACCCAGTACTTC. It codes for CAISGSKETQYF.